The 3 T cell receptor beta chains reported below all come from one sample, sequenced in a study of blood T cells in healthy people across ages. The authors ran a second PCR of about 7 to 12 cycles using a sample-barcoded 5' primer and a J-beta primer mix. TCRdb processed the 5' RACE reads anew with MiXCR; each CDR3 protein has one entry. Here the sample spans 800,000 or so distinct CDR3 sequences, approximately 67% being singletons. What was sequenced was blood. These receptors all come from a young man in good health.

The chain carries TRBV15 and TRBJ1-1; no firm D call. CDR1 is LNHNV, CDR2 YYDKDF, per germline (reference sequence). This CDR3 has 15 residues. Trimming shortened V by 0 bases and J by 3 bases, and 11 bases separated the two germline ends. The CDR3, as DNA: TGTGCCACCAGCAGAGATCGGAGCCTGGACACTGAAGCTTTCTTT. Protein: CATSRDRSLDTEAFF.

This clonotype was observed a few times. This chain joins TRBV15 and TRBJ2-7; D unresolved. The germline V gene encodes CDR1 LNHNV and CDR2 YYDKDF (reference sequence). Deletions cut 5 bases from V and 3 bases from J, with 11 bases between. This CDR3 contains 13 residues. CDR3 sequence: CATSSGSIYEQYF. The CDR3 DNA sequence: TGTGCCACCAGCTCCGGAAGCATCTACGAGCAGTACTTC.

Only a few counts were recorded for this clonotype. V is TRBV14 and J is TRBJ1-2; 7 bases are a match to TRBD1. Trimming at V came to 0 bases and at J to 8 bases, leaving 9 bases not matched to a gene. The germline CDR1 and CDR2 sequences are SGHDN and FVKESK. The CDR3 length is 15 residues. Written as DNA, the CDR3 is TGTGCCAGCAGCCAAGATTGGAGGGGGCGCGGGGGCTACACCTTC. Translation: CASSQDWRGRGGYTF.